Reported below is one TCR beta chain. This entry comes from a study of tumor-infiltrating lymphocytes in primary liver carcinoma. Extraction also yielded germline DNA, while blood RNA was obtained from unsorted whole blood. Total RNA (about 500 ng) served as template for TCR beta cDNA synthesis primed by a constant-region primer. Libraries for TCR beta were built through three nested multiplex PCR rounds, which together made up a slightly modified ARM-PCR procedure. The study ran its first two PCR rounds for roughly 11 cycles each, using TRBV1-TRBV30 forward primers and a C-beta reverse primer. Each CDR3 protein is one row after TCRdb ran MiXCR on the multiplex PCR reads. Here the sample spans 310,000 or so distinct CDR3 sequences, approximately 54% being singletons. Germline CDR1 and CDR2: SEHNR and FQNEAQ (reference sequence). The CDR3 consists of 16 residues. Trimming took 1 base from V and 4 from J, leaving 13 bases between them.

The sequence was collected from a woman aged 25 to 39 with primary liver carcinoma and hepatitis B virus infection. The chain employs TRBV7-9 and TRBJ2-2, with a weak D call TRBD1 (6 bases). The sample comprised peripheral blood. CDR3 DNA sequence: TGTGCCAGCAGCTTAGAGGGGGAATTATCCACCGGGGAGCTGTTTTTT. The encoded protein is CASSLEGELSTGELFF.